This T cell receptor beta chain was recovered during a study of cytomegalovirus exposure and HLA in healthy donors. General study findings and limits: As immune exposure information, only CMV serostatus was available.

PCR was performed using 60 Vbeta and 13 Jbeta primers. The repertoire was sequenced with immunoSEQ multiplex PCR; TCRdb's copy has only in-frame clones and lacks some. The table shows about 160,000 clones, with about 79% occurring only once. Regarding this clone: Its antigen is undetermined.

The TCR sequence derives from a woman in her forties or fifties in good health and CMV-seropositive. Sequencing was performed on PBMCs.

The CDR3 region has the DNA TGTGCCAGCAGCCCCGGGAATGGAGGGGTGGGAGGTGGCTACACCTTC. Translating it yields CASSPGNGGVGGGYTF. The gene calls are TRBV6-6 and TRBJ1-2, with D perhaps TRBD1 (5 bases). V was trimmed by 6 bases and J by 7 bases, leaving 24 bases between them. Germline-derived CDR1 and CDR2 are MNHNY and SVGAGI (reference sequence). The CDR3 has 16 residues.